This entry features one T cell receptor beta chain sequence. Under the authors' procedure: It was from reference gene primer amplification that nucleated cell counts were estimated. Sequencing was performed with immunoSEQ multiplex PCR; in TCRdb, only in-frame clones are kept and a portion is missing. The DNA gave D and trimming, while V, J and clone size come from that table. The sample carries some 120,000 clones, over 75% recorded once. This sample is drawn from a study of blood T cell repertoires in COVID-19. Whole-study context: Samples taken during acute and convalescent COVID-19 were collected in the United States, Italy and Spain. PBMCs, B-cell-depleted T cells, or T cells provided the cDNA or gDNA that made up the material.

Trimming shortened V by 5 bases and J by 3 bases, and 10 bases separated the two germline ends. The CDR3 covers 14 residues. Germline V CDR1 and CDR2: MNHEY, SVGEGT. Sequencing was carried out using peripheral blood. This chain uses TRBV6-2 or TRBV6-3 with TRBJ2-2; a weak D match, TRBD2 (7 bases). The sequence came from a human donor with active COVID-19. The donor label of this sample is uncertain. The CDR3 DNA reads TGTGCCAGCAGTCGGGGGGCCGACACCGGGGAGCTGTTTTTT. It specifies CASSRGADTGELFF.